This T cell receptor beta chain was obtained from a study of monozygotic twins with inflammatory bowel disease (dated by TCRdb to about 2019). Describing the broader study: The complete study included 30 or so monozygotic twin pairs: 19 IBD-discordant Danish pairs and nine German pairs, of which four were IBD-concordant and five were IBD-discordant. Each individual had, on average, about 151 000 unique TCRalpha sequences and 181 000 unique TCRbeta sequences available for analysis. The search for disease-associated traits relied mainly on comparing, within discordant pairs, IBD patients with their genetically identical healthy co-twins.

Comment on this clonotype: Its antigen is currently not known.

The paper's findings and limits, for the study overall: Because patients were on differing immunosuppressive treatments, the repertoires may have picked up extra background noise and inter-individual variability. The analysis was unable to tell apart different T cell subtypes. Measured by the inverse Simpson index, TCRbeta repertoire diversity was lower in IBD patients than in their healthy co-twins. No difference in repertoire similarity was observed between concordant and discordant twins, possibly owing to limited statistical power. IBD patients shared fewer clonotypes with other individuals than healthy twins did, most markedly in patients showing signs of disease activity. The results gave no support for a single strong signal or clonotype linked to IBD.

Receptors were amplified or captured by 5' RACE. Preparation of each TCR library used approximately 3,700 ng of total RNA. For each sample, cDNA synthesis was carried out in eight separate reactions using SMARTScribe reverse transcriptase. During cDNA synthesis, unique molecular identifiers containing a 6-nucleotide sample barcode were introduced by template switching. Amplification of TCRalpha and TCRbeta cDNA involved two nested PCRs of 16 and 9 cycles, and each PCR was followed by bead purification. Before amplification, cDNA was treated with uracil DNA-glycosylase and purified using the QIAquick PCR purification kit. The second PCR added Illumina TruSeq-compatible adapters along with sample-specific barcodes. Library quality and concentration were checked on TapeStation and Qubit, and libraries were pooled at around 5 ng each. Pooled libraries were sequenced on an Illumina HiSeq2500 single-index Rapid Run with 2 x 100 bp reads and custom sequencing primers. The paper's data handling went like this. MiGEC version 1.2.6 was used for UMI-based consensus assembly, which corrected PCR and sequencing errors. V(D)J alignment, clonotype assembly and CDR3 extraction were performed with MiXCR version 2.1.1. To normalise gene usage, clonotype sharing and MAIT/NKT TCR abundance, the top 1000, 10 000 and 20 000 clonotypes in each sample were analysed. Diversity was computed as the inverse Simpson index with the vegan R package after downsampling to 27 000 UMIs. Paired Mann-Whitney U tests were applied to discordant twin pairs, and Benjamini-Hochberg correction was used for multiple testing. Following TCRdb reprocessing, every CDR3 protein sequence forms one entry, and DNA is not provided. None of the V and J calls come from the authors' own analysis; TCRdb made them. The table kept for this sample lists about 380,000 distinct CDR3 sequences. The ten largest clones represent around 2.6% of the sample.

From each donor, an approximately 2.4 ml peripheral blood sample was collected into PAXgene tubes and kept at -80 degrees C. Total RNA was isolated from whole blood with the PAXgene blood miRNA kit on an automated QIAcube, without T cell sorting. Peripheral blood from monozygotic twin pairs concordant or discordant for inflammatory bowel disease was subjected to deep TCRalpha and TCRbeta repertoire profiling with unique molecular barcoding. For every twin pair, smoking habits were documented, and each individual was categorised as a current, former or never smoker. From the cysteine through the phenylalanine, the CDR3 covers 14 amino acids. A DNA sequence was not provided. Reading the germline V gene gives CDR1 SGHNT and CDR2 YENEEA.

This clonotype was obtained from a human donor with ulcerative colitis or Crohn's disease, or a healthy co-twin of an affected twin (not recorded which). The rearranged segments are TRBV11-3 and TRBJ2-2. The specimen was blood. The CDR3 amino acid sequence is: CASTLRGNTGELFF.